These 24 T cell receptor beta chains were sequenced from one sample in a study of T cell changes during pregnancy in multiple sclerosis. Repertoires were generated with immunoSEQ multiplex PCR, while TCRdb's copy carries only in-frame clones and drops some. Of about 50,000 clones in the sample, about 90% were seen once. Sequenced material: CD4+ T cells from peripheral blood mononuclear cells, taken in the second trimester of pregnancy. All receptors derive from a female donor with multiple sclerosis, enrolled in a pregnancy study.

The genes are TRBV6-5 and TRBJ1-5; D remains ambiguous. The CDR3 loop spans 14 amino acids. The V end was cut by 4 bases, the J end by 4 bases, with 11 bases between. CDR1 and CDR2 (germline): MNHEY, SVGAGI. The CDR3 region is CASSFRGWNQPQHF. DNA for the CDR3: TGTGCCAGCAGTTTTAGAGGGTGGAATCAGCCCCAGCATTTT.

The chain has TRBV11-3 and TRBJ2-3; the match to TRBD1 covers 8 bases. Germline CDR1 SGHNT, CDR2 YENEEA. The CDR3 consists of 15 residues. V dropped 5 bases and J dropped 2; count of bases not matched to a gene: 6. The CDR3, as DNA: TGTGCCAGCAGCCTCGGACAGGGAACCACAGATACGCAGTATTTT. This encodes CASSLGQGTTDTQYF. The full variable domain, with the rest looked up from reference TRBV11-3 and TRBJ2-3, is EAGVVQSPRYKIIEKKQPVAFWCNPISGHNTLYWYLQNLGQGPELLIRYENEEAVDDSQLPKDRFSAERLKGVDSTLKIQPAELGDSAVYLCASSLGQGTTDTQYFGPGTRLTVL.

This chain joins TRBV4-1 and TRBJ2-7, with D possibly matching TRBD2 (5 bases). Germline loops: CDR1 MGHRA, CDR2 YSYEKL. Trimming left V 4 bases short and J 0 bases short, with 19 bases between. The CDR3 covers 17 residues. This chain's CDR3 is CASSLDPAGPSSYEQYF. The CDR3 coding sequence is TGCGCCAGCAGCCTAGATCCCGCGGGCCCGAGCTCCTACGAGCAGTACTTC.

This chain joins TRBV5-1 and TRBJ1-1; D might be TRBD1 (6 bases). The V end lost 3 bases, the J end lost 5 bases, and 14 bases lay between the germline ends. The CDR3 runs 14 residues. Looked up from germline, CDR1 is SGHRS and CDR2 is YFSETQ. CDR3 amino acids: CASSSEQGRTEAFF. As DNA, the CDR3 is TGCGCCAGCAGCTCAGAACAGGGTAGGACTGAAGCTTTCTTT.

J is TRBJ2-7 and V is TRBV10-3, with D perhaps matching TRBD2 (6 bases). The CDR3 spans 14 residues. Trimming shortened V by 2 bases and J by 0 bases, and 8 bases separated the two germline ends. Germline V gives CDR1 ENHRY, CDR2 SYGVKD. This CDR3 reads CAISEGTGSYEQYF. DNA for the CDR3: TGTGCCATCAGTGAGGGGACTGGCTCCTACGAGCAGTACTTC.

The CDR3 coding sequence is TGTGCCAGCTCACCACTCCAGATAAGCAATCAGCCCCAGCATTTT. This translates into CASSPLQISNQPQHF. V usage is TRBV18 and J usage is TRBJ1-5; no firm D call. The V end was cut by 1 base, the J end by 1 base, with 8 bases between. The V gene's germline CDR1 is KGHSH and CDR2 LQKENI. The CDR3 length is 15 residues.

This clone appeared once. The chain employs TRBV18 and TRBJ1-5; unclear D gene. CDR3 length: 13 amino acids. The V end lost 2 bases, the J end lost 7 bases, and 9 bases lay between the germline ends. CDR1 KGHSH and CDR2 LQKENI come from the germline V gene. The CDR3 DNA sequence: TGTGCCAGCTCACCAGATCGAAGCCAGCCCCAGCATTTT. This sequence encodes CASSPDRSQPQHF.

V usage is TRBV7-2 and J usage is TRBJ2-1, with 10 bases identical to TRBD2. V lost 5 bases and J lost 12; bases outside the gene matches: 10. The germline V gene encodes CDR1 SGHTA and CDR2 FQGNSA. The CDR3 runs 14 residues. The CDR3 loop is CASSHSGGVVGQFF. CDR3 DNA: TGTGCCAGCAGCCACAGCGGGGGGGTGGTTGGGCAGTTCTTC.

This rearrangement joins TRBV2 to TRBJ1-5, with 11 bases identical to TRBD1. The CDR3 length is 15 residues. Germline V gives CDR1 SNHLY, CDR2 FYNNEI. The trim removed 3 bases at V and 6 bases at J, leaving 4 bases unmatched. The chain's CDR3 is CASSDGTGGLQPQHF. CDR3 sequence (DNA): TGTGCCAGCAGTGACGGGACAGGGGGTCTTCAGCCCCAGCATTTT.

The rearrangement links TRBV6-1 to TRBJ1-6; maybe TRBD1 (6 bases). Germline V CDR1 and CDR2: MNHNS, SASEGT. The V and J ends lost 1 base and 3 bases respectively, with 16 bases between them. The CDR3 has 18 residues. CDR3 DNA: TGTGCCAGCAGTGAAGTAGTGGGGCAGGGGCTCTATAATTCACCCCTCCACTTT. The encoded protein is CASSEVVGQGLYNSPLHF.

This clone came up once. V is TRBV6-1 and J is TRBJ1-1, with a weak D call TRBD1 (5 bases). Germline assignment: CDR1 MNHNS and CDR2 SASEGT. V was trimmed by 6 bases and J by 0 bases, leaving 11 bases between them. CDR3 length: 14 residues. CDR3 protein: CASSPGRVNTEAFF. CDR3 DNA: TGTGCCAGCAGCCCAGGCAGGGTGAACACTGAAGCTTTCTTT.

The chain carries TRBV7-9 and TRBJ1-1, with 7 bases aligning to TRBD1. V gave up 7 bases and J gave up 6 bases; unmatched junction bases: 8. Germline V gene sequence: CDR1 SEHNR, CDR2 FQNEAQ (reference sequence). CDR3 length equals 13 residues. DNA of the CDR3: TGTGCCAGCAACCTTAAACAGGGGTCTGAAGCTTTCTTT. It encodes CASNLKQGSEAFF.

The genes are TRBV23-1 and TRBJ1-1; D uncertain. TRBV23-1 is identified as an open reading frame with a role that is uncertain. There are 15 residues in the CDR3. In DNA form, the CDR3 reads TGCGTGTCCAGAGGAGGCTCGCGCATGAACACTGAAGCTTTCTTT. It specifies CVSRGGSRMNTEAFF.

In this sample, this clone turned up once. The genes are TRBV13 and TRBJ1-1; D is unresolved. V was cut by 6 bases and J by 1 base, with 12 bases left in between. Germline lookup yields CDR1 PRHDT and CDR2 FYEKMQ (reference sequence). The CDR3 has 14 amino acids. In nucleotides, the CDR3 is TGTGCCAGCAGGTCGACTGACCAGAACACTGAAGCTTTCTTT. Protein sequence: CASRSTDQNTEAFF.

CDR3 bases: TGTGCCAGCAAAGCAGGGGGCCGGTACCCTTATAGCAATCAGCCCCAGCATTTT. It translates to CASKAGGRYPYSNQPQHF. The V call is TRBV2, the J call TRBJ1-5; 8 bases line up with TRBD1. The CDR3 loop spans 18 amino acids. J gave up 0 bases and V 7 bases, and 14 bases lay outside the gene matches. Per germline, CDR1 SNHLY and CDR2 FYNNEI.

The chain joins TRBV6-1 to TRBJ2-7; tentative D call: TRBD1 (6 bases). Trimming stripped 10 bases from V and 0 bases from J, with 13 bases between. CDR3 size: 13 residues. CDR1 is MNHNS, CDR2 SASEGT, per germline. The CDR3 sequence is CAIGRDISYEQYF. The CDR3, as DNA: TGTGCCATAGGAAGGGACATCTCCTACGAGCAGTACTTC.

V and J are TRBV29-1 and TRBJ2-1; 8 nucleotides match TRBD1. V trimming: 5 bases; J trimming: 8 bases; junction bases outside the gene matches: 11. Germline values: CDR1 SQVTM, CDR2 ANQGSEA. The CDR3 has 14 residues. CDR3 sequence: CSVRERTGNDEQFF. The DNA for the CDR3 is TGCAGCGTTCGAGAAAGGACAGGGAACGATGAGCAGTTCTTC.

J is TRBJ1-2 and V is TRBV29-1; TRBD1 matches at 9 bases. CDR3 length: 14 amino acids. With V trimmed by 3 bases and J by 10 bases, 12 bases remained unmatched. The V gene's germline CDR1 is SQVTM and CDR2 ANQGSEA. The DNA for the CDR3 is TGCAGCGTTGAGATTGCCGGGACAGGGTTTCACTACACCTTC. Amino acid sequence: CSVEIAGTGFHYTF.

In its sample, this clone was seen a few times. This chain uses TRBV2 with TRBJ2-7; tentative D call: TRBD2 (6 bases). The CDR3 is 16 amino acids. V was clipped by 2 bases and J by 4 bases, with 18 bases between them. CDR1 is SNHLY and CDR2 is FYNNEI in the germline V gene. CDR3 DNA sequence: TGTGCCAGCAGTGAACCCCTCCAACGGGAGTTTTACGAGCAGTACTTC. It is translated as CASSEPLQREFYEQYF.

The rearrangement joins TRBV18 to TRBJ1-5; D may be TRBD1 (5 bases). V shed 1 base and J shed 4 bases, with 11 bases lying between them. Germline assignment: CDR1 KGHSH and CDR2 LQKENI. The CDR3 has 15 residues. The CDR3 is CASSPLPGRNQPQHF. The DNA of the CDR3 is TGTGCCAGCTCACCACTTCCAGGGAGGAATCAGCCCCAGCATTTT.

CDR3 sequence reads: CASSPTGGGSEKLFF. The CDR3 DNA sequence: TGTGCCAGCAGTCCGACAGGGGGAGGTAGTGAAAAACTGTTTTTT. This chain links TRBV7-3 with TRBJ1-4; 9 bases line up with TRBD1. Unmatched junction bases numbered 9, after V lost 6 bases and J lost 7 bases. Germline V gives CDR1 SGHTA, CDR2 FQGTGA. The CDR3 is 15 amino acids.

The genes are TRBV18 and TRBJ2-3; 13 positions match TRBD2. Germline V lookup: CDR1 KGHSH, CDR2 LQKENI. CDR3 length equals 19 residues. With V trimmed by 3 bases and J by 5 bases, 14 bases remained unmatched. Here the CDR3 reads CASSPSLFGLAGDRDTQYF. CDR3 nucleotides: TGTGCCAGCTCACCGAGTCTTTTCGGACTAGCGGGAGACAGAGATACGCAGTATTTT.

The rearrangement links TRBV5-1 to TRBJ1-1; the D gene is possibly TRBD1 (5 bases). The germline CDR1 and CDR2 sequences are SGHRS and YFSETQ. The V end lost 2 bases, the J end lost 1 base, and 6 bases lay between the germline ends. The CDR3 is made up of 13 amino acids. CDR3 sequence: CASSLGENTEAFF. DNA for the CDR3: TGCGCCAGCAGCTTAGGGGAGAACACTGAAGCTTTCTTT.

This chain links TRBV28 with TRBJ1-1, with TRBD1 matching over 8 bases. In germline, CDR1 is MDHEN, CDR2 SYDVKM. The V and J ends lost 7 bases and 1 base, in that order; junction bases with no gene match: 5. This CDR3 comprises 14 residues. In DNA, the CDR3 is TGTGCCAGCACTCCAGGGGGCGAGAACACTGAAGCTTTCTTT. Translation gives CASTPGGENTEAFF.